One sample yielded the 31 T cell receptor beta chains listed below, sequenced in a study of tumor-infiltrating lymphocytes in primary liver carcinoma. Unsorted whole blood yielded the blood RNA, and germline DNA was also extracted. Starting from roughly 540 ng of total RNA, TCR beta cDNA was produced with a primer in the constant region. Slightly modified ARM-PCR with three nested multiplex PCR rounds yielded TCR beta libraries. PCR rounds one and two used TRBV1-TRBV30 forward primers with a C-beta reverse primer for about 11 cycles each. MiXCR was run by TCRdb on the multiplex PCR reads, yielding one entry per CDR3 protein. Of around 330,000 distinct CDR3 sequences listed, approximately 60% were seen once; the top ten hold around 9.5%. Material for sequencing was peripheral blood. Receptors were obtained from a man aged 35 to 55 with primary liver carcinoma and hepatitis B virus infection.

This clonotype was detected many times. V and J are TRBV28 and TRBJ2-7; D not certain. The CDR3 consists of 12 residues. The V and J ends lost 3 bases and 3 bases respectively, with 6 bases between them. Germline CDR1 MDHEN, CDR2 SYDVKM. CDR3 region: CASSFQNYEQYF. DNA for the CDR3: TGTGCCAGCAGTTTTCAAAACTACGAGCAGTACTTC.

This clonotype was seen once. Being one base from a much bigger clone, this may be a read error. The J gene is TRBJ2-7, the V gene TRBV6-5; D gene ambiguous. Trimming stripped 0 bases from V and 3 bases from J, with 9 bases between. This CDR3 is built from 14 residues. Germline CDR1 reads MNHEY; CDR2 reads SVGAGI. CDR3 sequence reads: CASSYSHSLYEQYF. CDR3 nucleotides: TGTGCCAGCAGTTACTCGCACAGTCTCTACGAGCAGTACTTC.

As regards this clonotype: A much larger clone differs from this one at a single base, so this may be a read error. V and J are TRBV6-2 or TRBV6-3 and TRBJ2-7; TRBD1 agrees at 7 bases. The V gene end was trimmed by 6 bases and the J gene end by 2 bases; junction bases not matched to a gene: 7. There are 14 residues in the CDR3. The germline V gene encodes CDR1 MNHEY and CDR2 SVGEGT. CDR3 DNA: TGTGCCAGCAGAGGGACAGCCATACCCTACGAGCAGTACTTC. This codes for CASRGTAIPYEQYF.

Details on this clonotype: A much larger clone lies one base from this, so it may be a read error. V usage is TRBV6-6 and J usage is TRBJ2-1; 9 bases are a match to TRBD1. V dropped 4 bases and J dropped 8; count of bases not matched to a gene: 9. The CDR3 sequence is 15 residues long. Per germline, CDR1 MNHNY and CDR2 SVGAGI (reference sequence). CDR3 residues: CASSSSGQGKDEQFF. CDR3 coding DNA: TGTGCCAGCAGTTCGTCCGGACAGGGGAAGGATGAGCAGTTCTTC.

This chain uses TRBV10-3 with TRBJ2-2; D gene unclear. CDR3 length: 13 residues. Trimming cost V 2 bases and J 1 base, with 2 bases left between them. Germline CDR1 reads ENHRY; CDR2 reads SYGVKD. The CDR3 region is CAISEGNTGELFF. The CDR3 DNA follows: TGTGCCATCAGTGAGGGGAACACCGGGGAGCTGTTTTTT.

To note about this clonotype: No conserved phenylalanine or tryptophan is present at the end of the CDR3, so a read error is the likely explanation. Because the CDR3's place on the DNA is in doubt, the DNA is left out and the CDR3 is given as listed by TCRdb. The CDR3 reads CASSYGQGGQYI. This chain joins TRBV11-2 and TRBJ2-5; TRBD1 is the table's D call and was not checked against the DNA. CDR1 is SGHAT, CDR2 FQNNGV, per germline. Termini included, the CDR3 measures 12 amino acids.

This clonotype appeared many times. The J gene is TRBJ2-3, the V gene TRBV10-3, with 9 bases lining up with TRBD1. The CDR3 length is 14 residues. The junction had 7 bases not matched to a gene; V was cut back by 6 bases and J by 6 bases. Germline-derived CDR1 and CDR2 are ENHRY and SYGVKD. CDR3: CAIRPGQGGDTQYF. As DNA, the CDR3 is TGTGCCATCAGGCCGGGACAGGGTGGGGATACGCAGTATTTT.

A note on this clonotype: The germline gene is not matched at one end of the junction; a read error may be the cause. The gene calls are TRBV10-3 and TRBJ1-4; D gene unclear. The CDR3 runs to 16 residues. CDR1 and CDR2 (germline): ENHRY, SYGVKD. CDR3 sequence reads: CAIRSSGSRSNGKLFF. In DNA, the CDR3 is TGTGCCATCAGATCGTCCGGGTCCCGCTCTAATGGAAAACTGTTTTTT.

On this clonotype: A read error is likely, as this CDR3 ends without the conserved phenylalanine or tryptophan. This chain joins TRBV4-2 and TRBJ1-5; D call uncertain. Deletions cut 0 bases from V and 3 bases from J, with 9 bases between. CDR1 and CDR2 from the germline V gene are LGHNA and YNFKEQ. The CDR3 spans 15 residues. CDR3 in DNA: TGTGCCAGCAGCCAAGATGCCAGAACCAATCAGCCCCAGCATATT. Protein product: CASSQDARTNQPQHI.

This clonotype was seen once. The chain uses TRBV11-3 and TRBJ2-2; D may match TRBD1 or TRBD2 (5 bases each). This CDR3 contains 14 residues. The ends were cut back, 8 bases at V and 4 bases at J, with 14 bases in the middle. Germline V gene lookup returns CDR1 SGHNT and CDR2 YENEEA. CDR3 nucleotides: TGTGCCAGCGGCCCGACGGGGACCACCGGGGAGCTGTTTTTT. Translating it yields CASGPTGTTGELFF.

V gene TRBV10-3 combines with J gene TRBJ2-6; 11 bases are shared with TRBD2. Germline CDR1 ENHRY, CDR2 SYGVKD. This CDR3 region has 18 residues. J lost 4 bases, V lost 3 bases, and 8 bases had no gene match. CDR3 loop: CAISDHSGRAAGANVLTF. The DNA of the CDR3 is TGTGCCATCAGTGACCATAGCGGGAGGGCGGCCGGGGCCAACGTCCTGACTTTC.

Worth noting for this clonotype: At one boundary the junction diverges from the germline segment, which might be a read error. The rearrangement uses TRBV10-3 and TRBJ1-2; no clear D. This CDR3 has 14 residues. Germline CDR1 reads ENHRY; CDR2 reads SYGVKD. CDR3 nucleotide sequence: TGTGCCATCAGTGAGTCTCTCGCTAGCTATGGCTACACCTTT. This encodes CAISESLASYGYTF.

J is TRBJ2-1 and V is TRBV11-2, with TRBD2 as a possible D gene (6 bases). This CDR3 is 16 amino acids long. The V and J ends lost 0 bases and 8 bases respectively, with 17 bases between them. In germline, CDR1 is SGHAT, CDR2 FQNNGV. CDR3 in amino acids: CASSLEKGTEGDEQFF. In nucleotides, the CDR3 is TGTGCCAGCAGCTTAGAGAAGGGGACTGAGGGAGATGAGCAGTTCTTC.

Comment on this clonotype: A clone one base away is much larger, so this may be a read error. This chain connects TRBV12-3 or TRBV12-4 to TRBJ2-2; perhaps TRBD2 as D (6 bases). V shed 5 bases and J shed 4 bases, with 17 bases lying between them. This CDR3 comprises 16 residues. Written as DNA, the CDR3 is TGTGCCAGCAGTCCTCTACTAGCTGGGATCACCGGGGAGCTGTTTTTT. This sequence encodes CASSPLLAGITGELFF.

With regard to this clonotype: Its ends do not fully match the called genes, so a read error is possible. This chain uses TRBV11-2 with TRBJ1-5; the D gene is possibly TRBD1 (5 bases). Per germline, CDR1 SGHAT and CDR2 FQNNGV. The CDR3 extends over 17 amino acids. The CDR3 bases are TGTGCCAGCAGCATAGTAGGGGTAACGGGGAGCAATCAGTCCCAGCATTTT. Encoded protein: CASSIVGVTGSNQSQHF.

A word on this clonotype: A much larger clone differs by one base, so this may be a read error. V gene TRBV10-3 combines with J gene TRBJ2-1; 12 bases agree with TRBD2. This CDR3 comprises 16 residues. CDR1 is ENHRY and CDR2 is SYGVKD in the germline V gene. Trimming cost V 1 base and J 8 bases; bases outside gene matches: 6. The CDR3 DNA is TGTGCCATCAGTGAGTTGGGACTAGCGGGTGACGATGAGCAGTTCTTC. Its translation: CAISELGLAGDDEQFF.

Turning to this clonotype: A read error may account for a junction end that differs from germline. This sequence joins TRBV5-6 and TRBJ2-2, with 7 bases lining up with TRBD2. CDR3 length equals 15 residues. The germline CDR1 and CDR2 sequences are SGHDT and YYEEEE. Here the CDR3 reads CANSGMSRAPGELFF. In nucleotides, the CDR3 is TGTGCCAACAGCGGGATGTCAAGGGCCCCCGGGGAGCTGTTTTTT.

This clonotype appeared many times. The chain combines TRBV6-1 with TRBJ2-7; D ambiguous. The germline V gene has CDR1 MNHNS and CDR2 SASEGT. The CDR3 runs to 12 residues. Trimming shortened V by 6 bases and J by 5 bases, and 11 bases separated the two germline ends. The CDR3 DNA reads TGTGCCAGCAGGGATCCCGGCAACGAGCAGTACTTC. As protein: CASRDPGNEQYF.

Comment on this clonotype: The conserved phenylalanine or tryptophan normally closing the CDR3 is absent here, so this likely arose from a read error. The chain has TRBV6-2 or TRBV6-3 and TRBJ2-1; 14 positions agree with TRBD2. CDR3 length: 13 amino acids. The V segment lost 9 bases and the J segment 7 bases; nucleotides outside the gene matches: 2. Germline-derived CDR1 and CDR2 are MNHEY and SVGEGT. CDR3 coding DNA: TGTGCCAGTAGGACTAGCGGGAGGAATGAGCAGTTCCTC. It specifies CASRTSGRNEQFL.

In the case of this clonotype: It is unclear where the CDR3 begins or ends on the DNA, so no DNA is shown, and the CDR3 is as TCRdb lists it. This sequence joins TRBV29-1 and TRBJ2-5; the table's D call TRBD2 went unverified against the DNA. CDR1 is SQVTM and CDR2 is ANQGSEA in the germline V gene. The CDR3 has 13 residues if both end residues are counted. The CDR3 loop is CSVGGVGGGTLYF.

Note on this clonotype: A read error is possible here, since a much larger clone lies one base away. The chain is built from TRBV10-1 and TRBJ2-1; the D is unclear. Germline CDR1 WNHNN, CDR2 SYGVQD (reference sequence). V dropped 5 bases and J dropped 0 bases, with 14 bases sitting between them. The CDR3 contains 16 residues. CDR3 bases: TGCGCCAGCAGTAACGGCGGAGCAAGCTCCTACAATGAGCAGTTCTTC. Protein: CASSNGGASSYNEQFF.

V gene TRBV5-1 combines with J gene TRBJ2-1; the D is unclear. This CDR3 is built from 12 residues. Trimming removed 0 bases at V and 9 bases at J, with 7 bases between. CDR1 SGHRS and CDR2 YFSETQ come from the germline V gene. The CDR3 DNA follows: TGCGCCAGCAGCTTGGCCTCAGTTGAGCAGTTCTTC. It is translated as CASSLASVEQFF.

About this clonotype: One junction end does not reproduce the germline sequence, and a read error may be involved. The genes are TRBV11-3 and TRBJ2-1, with 9 bases lining up with TRBD1. The CDR3 covers 16 residues. Germline-derived CDR1 and CDR2 are SGHNT and YENEEA. CDR3 in amino acids: CACRLMPGQGNNEQFF. The DNA for the CDR3 is TGTGCCTGCAGATTAATGCCGGGACAGGGTAACAATGAGCAGTTCTTC.

For this clonotype: An end of the junction differs from the germline gene, which may be a read error. For the CDR3, the DNA is TGTAGCGTCTCTAGGGGGGGTTACAGTGAGCGGTTCTTC. It codes for CSVSRGGYSERFF. The chain is built from TRBV29-1 and TRBJ2-1, with TRBD2 as a possible D gene (7 bases). The CDR3 has 13 residues. From germline, CDR1 is SQVTM and CDR2 ANQGSEA.

As for this clonotype: One base away lies a much larger clone, so this may be a sequencing read error. The V gene is TRBV6-2 or TRBV6-3, the J gene TRBJ2-3, with a possible D match to TRBD2 (5 bases). Germline V gene sequence: CDR1 MNHEY, CDR2 SVGEGT. The CDR3 extends over 15 amino acids. Trimming cost V 6 bases and J 4 bases, with 17 bases left between them. The CDR3 DNA follows: TGTGCCAGCAGCCCGATTACTGTGGGAGCAGATACGCAGTATTTT. This codes for CASSPITVGADTQYF.

V gene TRBV5-1 combines with J gene TRBJ1-5; possible D gene TRBD1, 6 bases. The CDR3 sequence is 13 residues long. Germline CDR1 is SGHRS and CDR2 is YFSETQ. With 4 bases removed from V and 6 bases from J, the gap between germline ends came to 11 bases. The CDR3 reads CASSGTPGQPQHF. The CDR3 bases are TGCGCCAGCAGCGGGACACCCGGTCAGCCCCAGCATTTT.

The chain is built from TRBV7-9 and TRBJ2-7; perhaps TRBD1 as D (6 bases). Germline CDR1 SEHNR, CDR2 FQNEAQ (reference sequence). The CDR3 sequence is 12 residues long. Deletions cut 7 bases from V and 5 bases from J, with 12 bases between. The CDR3 nucleotides read TGTGCCAGCATCCCCCAGGGGAACGAGCAGTACTTC. Translation gives CASIPQGNEQYF. Full variable domain (rest looked up from reference TRBV7-9 and TRBJ2-7): DTGVSQNPRHKITKRGQNVTFRCDPISEHNRLYWYRQTLGQGPEFLTYFQNEAQLEKSRLLSDRFSAERPKGSFSTLEIQRTEQGDSAMYLCASIPQGNEQYFGPGTRLTVT.

Note on this clonotype: This may be a read error, as it is one base from a much larger clone. This likely comes from a read error, as the CDR3 has no conserved phenylalanine or tryptophan at its end. V and J are TRBV4-2 and TRBJ2-3; D may be TRBD2 (6 bases). The CDR3 spans 16 residues. Germline lookup yields CDR1 LGHNA and CDR2 YNFKEQ. V lost 0 bases and J 4 bases, leaving 14 bases between the germline ends. The CDR3 loop is CASSQDLGGVADTQYL. The CDR3 DNA is TGTGCCAGCAGCCAAGATCTAGGAGGGGTGGCAGATACGCAGTATCTT.

The chain has TRBV5-1 and TRBJ1-1, with D perhaps TRBD1 (6 bases). V dropped 6 bases and J dropped 4 bases, with 13 bases sitting between them. The CDR3 spans 13 residues. The germline CDR1 and CDR2 sequences are SGHRS and YFSETQ. CDR3 sequence: CASMEGVFTEAFF. In DNA form, the CDR3 reads TGCGCCAGCATGGAGGGGGTTTTCACTGAAGCTTTCTTT.

This clonotype occurred many times. The chain uses TRBV11-2 and TRBJ2-7, with a tentative D call TRBD1 (5 bases). Trimming cost V 10 bases and J 0 bases, with 10 bases left between them. The CDR3 runs 12 residues. Germline-derived CDR1 and CDR2 are SGHAT and FQNNGV. CDR3 residues: CANLGDSYEQYF. The CDR3 nucleotides are TGTGCCAACCTAGGGGACTCCTACGAGCAGTACTTC.

With respect to this clonotype: The missing conserved phenylalanine or tryptophan at the end of this CDR3 makes a read error likely. The J gene is TRBJ1-1, the V gene TRBV29-1; D remains ambiguous. The germline V and J ends were trimmed by 4 bases and 0 bases, with 18 bases remaining between them. This CDR3 comprises 16 residues. Looked up from germline, CDR1 is SQVTM and CDR2 is ANQGSEA. The CDR3 reads CSVGAWAALMNTEAFL. The CDR3 coding sequence is TGCAGCGTTGGGGCTTGGGCGGCCCTAATGAACACTGAAGCTTTCCTT.